This T cell receptor beta chain was identified during a study of cytomegalovirus exposure and HLA in healthy donors. CDR1 MNHEY and CDR2 SVGAGI come from the germline V gene. Deletions cut 5 bases from V and 8 bases from J, with 12 bases between. The CDR3 is 13 residues long. Here immunoSEQ multiplex PCR was the method, and the copy in TCRdb shows in-frame clones only, minus some. Of approximately 300,000 clones in the sample, about 85% were seen once. The sequenced material came from PBMCs. V is TRBV6-5 and J is TRBJ1-4; a possible D gene is TRBD1 (5 bases). This clonotype was obtained from a young woman in good health and CMV-seropositive. CDR3 in amino acids: CASSGAHYEKLFF. The CDR3, as DNA: TGTGCCAGCAGTGGGGCCCACTACGAAAAACTGTTTTTT.